Listed here are 14 T cell receptor beta chains from one sample, sequenced in a study of molecular identifiers for immune sequencing clone quantification. TCRdb recomputed calls from the PCR reads with MiXCR, one row per CDR3 protein. The sample lists hundreds of thousands of distinct CDR3 sequences, about 20% seen once, with about 0.9% in the top ten. The sequenced sample consisted of naive CD8+ T cells from blood, with Jurkat cell RNA spiked in. Sample subset: FACS-sorted CD8+CD4-CCR7+CD45RA+ naive T cells. These receptors were collected from a human donor in good health. Some libraries in this study had Jurkat cell RNA spiked in.

The chain combines TRBV30 with TRBJ2-2, with TRBD2 identical over 9 bases. Germline values: CDR1 GTSNPN, CDR2 SVGIG (reference sequence). V gave up 3 bases and J gave up 10 bases; unmatched junction bases: 12. The CDR3 runs 15 residues. CDR3 coding DNA: TGTGCCTGGAGCGGCCCCGGGACTAGCTTAGAGGAGCTGTTTTTT. Residues: CAWSGPGTSLEELFF. The full variable domain, rest sourced from reference TRBV30 and TRBJ2-2, is SQTIHQWPATLVQPVGSPLSLECTVEGTSNPNLYWYRQAAGRGLQLLFYSVGIGQISSEVPQNLSASRPQDRQFILSSKKLLLSDSGFYLCAWSGPGTSLEELFFGEGSRLTVL.

CDR3 bases: TGCGCCAGCAGTGATGATATCAGTTCACCCCTCCACTTT. Its translation is CASSDDISSPLHF. The rearrangement joins TRBV10-1 to TRBJ1-6; D gene uncertain. The V end was cut by 3 bases, the J end by 9 bases, with 9 bases between. CDR1 is WNHNN and CDR2 is SYGVQD in the germline V gene (reference sequence). The CDR3 length is 13 residues.

This clonotype was recorded many times. V and J are TRBV9 and TRBJ1-5; tentatively, D is TRBD1 (5 bases). CDR1 and CDR2 from the germline V gene are SGDLS and YYNGEE. The CDR3 covers 15 residues. With 5 bases removed from V and 0 bases from J, the gap between germline ends came to 12 bases. CDR3 sequence (DNA): TGTGCCAGCAGGCAGGGCCCATATAGCAATCAGCCCCAGCATTTT. Translating gives CASRQGPYSNQPQHF.

The CDR3 sequence: CASSPLAGATDTQHF. In nucleotides, the CDR3 is TGTGCCAGCAGTCCACTAGCGGGAGCTACAGATACGCAGCATTTT. V and J are TRBV27 and TRBJ2-3; D gene unclear. Gene TRBJ1-5 matches the end of the DNA better, so the J call may be wrong. The CDR3 consists of 15 residues. Germline values: CDR1 MNHEY, CDR2 SMNVEV (reference sequence).

This clonotype was counted a few times. V and J are TRBV19 and TRBJ2-5, with 7 bases fitting TRBD2. The CDR3 spans 15 residues. Germline values: CDR1 LNHDA, CDR2 SQIVND (reference sequence). The J segment lost 5 bases and the V segment lost 1 base, leaving 7 bases of the junction unmatched. CDR3 amino acids: CASSIGGRRVETQYF. The DNA for the CDR3 is TGTGCCAGTAGTATAGGCGGGAGAAGGGTTGAGACCCAGTACTTC.

This clonotype was picked up many times. V is TRBV7-9 and J is TRBJ2-7, with 7 bases identical to TRBD1. With V trimmed by 4 bases and J by 4 bases, 7 bases remained unmatched. Germline V gene lookup returns CDR1 SEHNR and CDR2 FQNEAQ (reference sequence). There are 14 residues in the CDR3. The CDR3 protein is CASSSPGQLYEQYF. The CDR3, as DNA: TGTGCCAGCAGCTCCCCGGGACAGCTATACGAGCAGTACTTC.

This clonotype was picked up a small number of times. V usage is TRBV4-3 and J usage is TRBJ2-1, with 8 positions matching TRBD2. With 1 base clipped from V and 7 bases from J, the junction kept 15 bases outside the gene matches. The CDR3 has 18 residues. Germline V CDR1 and CDR2: LGHNA, YSLEER. The CDR3 coding sequence is TGCGCCAGCAGCCAAGTGTTAGCGGGATTTCGTCCGGGGAATGAGCAGTTCTTC. Protein sequence: CASSQVLAGFRPGNEQFF.

Turning to this clonotype: A much more abundant neighbour one base away suggests this may be a read error. V gene TRBV10-3 combines with J gene TRBJ1-2, with TRBD1 matching 8 bases. This CDR3 spans 13 amino acids. CDR1 and CDR2 from the germline V gene are ENHRY and SYGVKD. The CDR3 spells CAIRDRDHYGCTF. DNA for the CDR3: TGTGCCATCAGGGACAGGGATCACTATGGCTGCACCTTC.

J is TRBJ1-5 and V is TRBV3-1; possible D gene TRBD1, 6 bases. The CDR3 covers 14 residues. V lost 1 base to trimming and J lost 12 bases, with 16 bases between them. Germline V gene data show CDR1 as LGHDT and CDR2 as YNNKEL (reference sequence). This CDR3 reads CASSQAANRELQHF. CDR3 DNA sequence: TGTGCCAGCAGCCAAGCCGCAAACAGGGAGCTCCAGCATTTT.

This clonotype was counted at least ten times. CDR3 coding DNA: TGCGCCAGCAGCTTGGAGCTAGCGGACCGGGATACGCAGTATTTT. Translation gives CASSLELADRDTQYF. This rearrangement joins TRBV5-1 to TRBJ2-3, with 7 positions matching TRBD2. This CDR3 comprises 15 residues. Germline trimming cut 0 bases from V and 6 bases from J; bases unmatched to any gene: 7. The V gene's germline CDR1 is SGHRS and CDR2 YFSETQ.

This clonotype was seen more than once but under ten times. This chain joins TRBV23-1 and TRBJ1-5; 7 positions agree with TRBD1. TRBV23-1 is marked as an open reading frame, function uncertain. The CDR3 covers 14 residues. Losses at the gene ends were 7 bases for V and 7 bases for J; bases not matched to a gene: 10. The CDR3 DNA reads TGCGCCAGCACCGGCGAGGGGGCGCGACAGCCCCAGCATTTT. This gives the protein CASTGEGARQPQHF.

At least ten counts were recorded for this clonotype. CDR3 in amino acids: CASSELRGLYNEQFF. CDR3 coding DNA: TGCGCCAGCAGTGAGTTGAGGGGATTATACAATGAGCAGTTCTTC. The V gene is TRBV10-1, the J gene TRBJ2-1; D is possibly TRBD1 or TRBD2 (5 bases each). The V and J ends lost 1 base and 4 bases respectively, with 11 bases between them. CDR3 length equals 15 residues. Germline assignment: CDR1 WNHNN and CDR2 SYGVQD (reference sequence).

Details on this clonotype: This may be a read error: a much more frequent sequence differs by one nucleotide. The chain couples TRBV11-2 to TRBJ2-7; TRBD1 matches at 8 bases. Germline V gene lookup returns CDR1 SGHAT and CDR2 FQNNGV. The CDR3 spans 14 residues. V shed 8 bases and J 4 bases; nucleotides not matched to a gene: 10. The CDR3 is CASGERDRWYEQYF. The CDR3 region has the DNA TGTGCCAGCGGCGAAAGGGACAGGTGGTACGAGCAGTACTTC.

This clonotype came up a few times. A much larger clone sits a single nucleotide away, making a read error possible. The chain has TRBV7-9 and TRBJ1-2, with 8 bases lining up with TRBD1. The germline V gene encodes CDR1 SEHNR and CDR2 FQNEAQ (reference sequence). The length of the CDR3 is 14 residues. V lost 1 base, J lost 2 bases, and 0 bases stayed unmatched. The CDR3 region is CASSLGTGNYGYTF. The CDR3 region has the DNA TGTGCCAGCAGCTTAGGGACAGGGAACTATGGCTACACCTTC. Full variable domain (remainder filled in from reference TRBV7-9 and TRBJ1-2): DTGVSQNPRHKITKRGQNVTFRCDPISEHNRLYWYRQTLGQGPEFLTYFQNEAQLEKSRLLSDRFSAERPKGSFSTLEIQRTEQGDSAMYLCASSLGTGNYGYTFGSGTRLTVV.